These 15 T cell receptor beta chains share one sample of origin, sequenced in a study of blood T cell repertoires in COVID-19. Libraries were prepared by immunoSEQ multiplex PCR; TCRdb keeps only in-frame clonotypes and omits some of them. The sample holds 200,000 to 300,000 clones, roughly 86% seen once. Sequencing was done on a sample of peripheral blood. These TCRs come from an elderly man with acute or convalescent COVID-19.

This clone was seen a handful of times. The rearrangement links TRBV6-5 to TRBJ1-3, with D perhaps matching TRBD1 (6 bases). This CDR3 has 15 residues. Trimming removed 6 bases from V and 0 bases from J, with 12 bases in between. Germline lookup yields CDR1 MNHEY and CDR2 SVGAGI. CDR3 sequence: CASSLRTASGNTIYF. The CDR3 DNA reads TGTGCCAGCAGCCTAAGGACAGCCTCTGGAAACACCATATATTTT.

The chain couples TRBV5-1 to TRBJ2-7; a weak D match, TRBD2 (7 bases). The ends were cut back, 3 bases at V and 0 bases at J, with 16 bases in the middle. CDR1 SGHRS and CDR2 YFSETQ come from the germline V gene. This CDR3 comprises 16 residues. CDR3 protein: CASSSTAGAASYEQYF. The CDR3 bases are TGCGCCAGCAGCTCCACGGCGGGGGCCGCCTCCTACGAGCAGTACTTC.

This clone was counted a single time. The CDR3 reads CASSQGPGQRTSPLHF. As DNA, the CDR3 is TGCGCCAGCAGCCAAGGACCAGGACAGCGTACTTCACCCCTCCACTTT. The chain recombines TRBV4-1 with TRBJ1-6; a possible D gene is TRBD1 (6 bases). The length of the CDR3 is 16 residues. From germline, CDR1 is MGHRA and CDR2 YSYEKL. Trimming took off 1 base at V and 9 bases at J, with 16 bases between the two ends.

This chain joins TRBV28 and TRBJ2-3, with 8 positions matching TRBD1. This CDR3 comprises 16 residues. CDR1 and CDR2 (germline): MDHEN, SYDVKM. The V gene end was trimmed by 6 bases and the J gene end by 4 bases; junction bases not matched to a gene: 12. DNA of the CDR3: TGTGCCAGCAGGGCGCAGGGGGCACTTGGCTCAGATACGCAGTATTTT. Translated: CASRAQGALGSDTQYF.

J is TRBJ2-1 and V is TRBV10-3; the D gene is possibly TRBD2 (5 bases). Between the trimmed V and J ends, which lost 3 bases and 1 base, there was a span of 7 bases. Per germline, CDR1 ENHRY and CDR2 SYGVKD. There are 14 residues in the CDR3. As DNA, the CDR3 is TGTGCCATCAGTGACGAGGGATCCTACAATGAGCAGTTCTTC. Its translation: CAISDEGSYNEQFF.

The chain combines TRBV5-4 with TRBJ2-1; 9 positions match TRBD1. Germline lookup yields CDR1 SGHNT and CDR2 YYREEE (reference sequence). The CDR3 totals 15 residues. V dropped 1 base and J dropped 4; count of bases not matched to a gene: 3. Written as DNA, the CDR3 is TGTGCCAGCAGCTTGACAGGGGGCGGATACAATGAGCAGTTCTTC. Translated: CASSLTGGGYNEQFF. The variable domain in full, with the rest retrieved from reference TRBV5-4 and TRBJ2-1, is ETGVTQSPTHLIKTRGQQVTLRCSSQSGHNTVSWYQQALGQGPQFIFQYYREEENGRGNFPPRFSGLQFPNYSSELNVNALELDDSALYLCASSLTGGGYNEQFFGPGTRLTVL.

This clone was detected only a few times. The chain joins TRBV19 to TRBJ1-5; D is perhaps TRBD1 (5 bases). The CDR3 runs to 17 residues. Trimming left V 8 bases short and J 2 bases short, with 22 bases between. Germline V CDR1 and CDR2: LNHDA, SQIVND (reference sequence). In DNA, the CDR3 is TGTGCCAGTCTTAGGGAAGGTCAGGGTAGTGGCAATCAGCCCCAGCATTTT. Encoded protein: CASLREGQGSGNQPQHF. The variable domain in full, completed from reference TRBV19 and TRBJ1-5, reads DGGITQSPKYLFRKEGQNVTLSCEQNLNHDAMYWYRQDPGQGLRLIYYSQIVNDFQKGDIAEGYSVSREKKESFPLTVTSAQKNPTAFYLCASLREGQGSGNQPQHFGDGTRLSIL.

The chain uses TRBV5-1 and TRBJ2-2, with TRBD2 matching 11 bases. The junction had 5 bases not matched to a gene; V was cut back by 0 bases and J by 4 bases. This CDR3 has 17 residues. From germline, CDR1 is SGHRS and CDR2 YFSETQ. The CDR3 is CASSLGASGRSTGELFF. The DNA of the CDR3 is TGCGCCAGCAGCTTGGGTGCTAGCGGGAGGAGCACCGGGGAGCTGTTTTTT.

The chain combines TRBV7-2 with TRBJ2-5; 14 bases line up with TRBD2. J was trimmed by 4 bases and V by 6 bases; bases with no gene match: 7. CDR3 size: 16 residues. Per the germline V gene, CDR1 is SGHTA and CDR2 is FQGNSA. The CDR3: CASRPGLAGGRETQYF. CDR3 nucleotides: TGTGCCAGCAGACCAGGACTAGCGGGAGGAAGAGAGACCCAGTACTTC.

Only one count was recorded for this clone. The V and J genes are TRBV28 and TRBJ2-7; 10 nucleotides match TRBD1. The CDR3 is 15 residues long. Germline trimming cut 10 bases from V and 1 base from J; bases unmatched to any gene: 10. Germline CDR1 is MDHEN and CDR2 is SYDVKM. This chain's CDR3 is CATRPGTGVSYEQYF. The CDR3 DNA sequence: TGTGCCACCCGCCCCGGGACAGGGGTGTCCTACGAGCAGTACTTC. Variable domain in full (rest from reference TRBV28 and TRBJ2-7): DVKVTQSSRYLVKRTGEKVFLECVQDMDHENMFWYRQDPGLGLRLIYFSYDVKMKEKGDIPEGYSVSREKKERFSLILESASTNQTSMYLCATRPGTGVSYEQYFGPGTRLTVT.

The chain couples TRBV18 to TRBJ1-5, with a possible D match to TRBD1 (6 bases). The CDR3 sequence is 18 residues long. Germline CDR1 and CDR2: KGHSH and LQKENI. V was pared by 1 base and J by 3 bases, with 19 bases between. Written as DNA, the CDR3 is TGTGCCAGCTCACCACGGGGGGGGCGAATAGGAAACAATCAGCCCCAGCATTTT. Amino acids: CASSPRGGRIGNNQPQHF.

This chain joins TRBV28 and TRBJ1-2; D is unresolved. Germline V gene lookup returns CDR1 MDHEN and CDR2 SYDVKM. Trimming took off 0 bases at V and 0 bases at J, with 8 bases between the two ends. CDR3 length: 15 amino acids. The CDR3 here is CASSLWARANYGYTF. The CDR3, as DNA: TGTGCCAGCAGTTTATGGGCCCGGGCTAACTATGGCTACACCTTC.

The genes are TRBV6-2 or TRBV6-3 and TRBJ1-5; D call uncertain. V lost 6 bases to trimming and J lost 5 bases, with 14 bases between them. From germline, CDR1 is MNHEY and CDR2 SVGEGT. The CDR3 has 14 residues. CDR3 sequence (DNA): TGTGCCAGCAGCTTGGACGGGATTTATCAGCCCCAGCATTTT. Translated, it gives CASSLDGIYQPQHF.

This chain uses TRBV4-1 with TRBJ1-5; maybe TRBD1 (6 bases). V was clipped by 1 base and J by 2 bases, with 12 bases between them. CDR1 MGHRA and CDR2 YSYEKL come from the germline V gene. The CDR3 covers 16 residues. For the CDR3, the DNA is TGCGCCAGCAGCCAAGTCTTACAGGGAGGCAATCAGCCCCAGCATTTT. It specifies CASSQVLQGGNQPQHF.

The chain couples TRBV5-1 to TRBJ2-3; D might be TRBD2 (7 bases). The V gene lost 4 bases and the J gene lost 1 base, with 16 bases spanning the gap. Germline CDR1 SGHRS, CDR2 YFSETQ. This CDR3 region has 16 residues. This CDR3 reads CASSHVQGGGTDTQYF. The CDR3 DNA reads TGCGCCAGCAGCCATGTACAGGGAGGGGGCACAGATACGCAGTATTTT.